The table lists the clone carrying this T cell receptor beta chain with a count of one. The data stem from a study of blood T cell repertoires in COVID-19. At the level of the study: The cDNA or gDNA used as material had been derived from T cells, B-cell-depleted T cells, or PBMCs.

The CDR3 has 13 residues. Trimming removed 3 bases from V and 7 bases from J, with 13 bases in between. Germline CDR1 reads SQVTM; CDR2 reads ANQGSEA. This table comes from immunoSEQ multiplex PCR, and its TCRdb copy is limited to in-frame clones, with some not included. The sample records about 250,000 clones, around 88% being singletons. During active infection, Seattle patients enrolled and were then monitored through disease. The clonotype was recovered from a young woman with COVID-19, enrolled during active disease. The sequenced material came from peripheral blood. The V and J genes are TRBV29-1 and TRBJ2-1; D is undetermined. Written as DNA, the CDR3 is TGCAGCGTTGATGGCCAGTTCGGGAATGAGCAGTTCTTC. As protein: CSVDGQFGNEQFF.